This T cell receptor (beta chain) was sequenced during a study of blood T cell repertoires in COVID-19. Study-level information: Both acute and convalescent COVID-19 samples were obtained from the United States, Italy and Spain. PBMCs, B-cell-depleted T cells, or T cells provided the cDNA or gDNA that made up the material.

TCRdb's table, derived via immunoSEQ multiplex PCR, lists solely in-frame clones and lacks some. The table records some 150,000 clones, roughly 87% of them present only once. Trimming shortened V by 0 bases and J by 4 bases, and 6 bases separated the two germline ends. CDR3 length: 13 residues. The germline gives CDR1 SGHNT, CDR2 YYREEE (reference sequence). The sequencing sample was made of peripheral blood. The V gene is TRBV5-4, the J gene TRBJ2-3; a weak D match, TRBD1 (6 bases). The receptor's source is a woman aged 55 to 70 with active or convalescent COVID-19. CDR3 in DNA: TGTGCCAGCAGCTTGGGACAGGCAGATACGCAGTATTTT. As protein: CASSLGQADTQYF.